These 9 T cell receptor beta chains were sequenced from one sample in a study of cytomegalovirus exposure and HLA in healthy donors. PCR involved 60 Vbeta and 13 Jbeta primers. Profiled with immunoSEQ multiplex PCR; TCRdb holds only in-frame clones, not every one. The profile covers 120,000 or so clones, with roughly four fifths appearing a single time and roughly 6.1% taken by the ten largest. Material for sequencing was PBMCs. These receptors all stem from a woman in her forties in good health and CMV-seronegative.

The chain combines TRBV6-1 with TRBJ2-1, with D perhaps matching TRBD1 (5 bases). The CDR3 loop spans 14 amino acids. Trimming shortened V by 0 bases and J by 8 bases, and 11 bases separated the two germline ends. Germline V lookup: CDR1 MNHNS, CDR2 SASEGT. The CDR3 DNA reads TGTGCCAGCAGTGAAGCAGGGGTGGGGTATGAGCAGTTCTTC. This sequence encodes CASSEAGVGYEQFF.

The chain uses TRBV11-2 and TRBJ1-2, with D maybe TRBD1 (6 bases). CDR1 SGHAT and CDR2 FQNNGV come from the germline V gene. Trimming took 4 bases from V and 5 from J, leaving 17 bases between them. This CDR3 has 15 residues. Written as DNA, the CDR3 is TGTGCCAGCAGCTCCTCTACGAGGACAGATTATGGCTACACCTTC. Translating gives CASSSSTRTDYGYTF. The complete variable domain, with remaining parts taken from reference TRBV11-2 and TRBJ1-2, reads EAGVAQSPRYKIIEKRQSVAFWCNPISGHATLYWYQQILGQGPKLLIQFQNNGVVDDSQLPKDRFSAERLKGVDSTLKIQPAKLEDSAVYLCASSSSTRTDYGYTFGSGTRLTVV.

The V gene is TRBV7-9, the J gene TRBJ2-2, with D maybe TRBD1 (5 bases). CDR3 length: 15 residues. Germline CDR1 reads SEHNR; CDR2 reads FQNEAQ (reference sequence). V lost 4 bases and J 3 bases, leaving 12 bases between the germline ends. The CDR3 here is CASSYLDTHTGELFF. The DNA for the CDR3 is TGTGCCAGCAGCTATCTGGACACACACACCGGGGAGCTGTTTTTT.

The chain has TRBV6-5 and TRBJ1-5; a possible D gene is TRBD1 (6 bases). Trimming took off 6 bases at V and 6 bases at J, with 15 bases between the two ends. The CDR3 extends over 14 amino acids. Germline-derived CDR1 and CDR2 are MNHEY and SVGAGI. In DNA form, the CDR3 reads TGTGCCAGCAGCTTAAACAGGGACGGTCAGCCCCAGCATTTT. Amino acid sequence: CASSLNRDGQPQHF.

This clone was picked up a small number of times. DNA of the CDR3: TGTGCCGCGGTCGGGAATCCTCTAAGCAATGAGCAGTTCTTC. This codes for CAAVGNPLSNEQFF. The chain employs TRBV27 and TRBJ2-1, with D possibly being TRBD2 (5 bases). V lost 11 bases and J 6 bases, leaving 20 bases between the germline ends. Germline V gene sequence: CDR1 MNHEY, CDR2 SMNVEV (reference sequence). The length of the CDR3 is 14 residues.

The chain links TRBV6-5 to TRBJ1-1, with TRBD1 matching over 7 bases. The germline CDR1 and CDR2 sequences are MNHEY and SVGAGI. Losses at the gene ends were 6 bases for V and 6 bases for J; bases not matched to a gene: 10. The CDR3 is made up of 14 amino acids. The CDR3 nucleotides are TGTGCCAGCAGCCGACAGGGAGGTTTTGCTGAAGCTTTCTTT. Protein: CASSRQGGFAEAFF.

The chain joins TRBV15 to TRBJ1-5; D possibly corresponds to TRBD1 (5 bases). Germline-derived CDR1 and CDR2 are LNHNV and YYDKDF (reference sequence). Trimming cost V 0 bases and J 3 bases, with 12 bases left between them. This CDR3 has 16 amino acids. The CDR3 sequence is CATSRDLPGYNQPQHF. The CDR3 nucleotides are TGTGCCACCAGCAGAGATCTCCCAGGGTACAATCAGCCCCAGCATTTT.

V and J are TRBV5-1 and TRBJ2-7; possible D gene TRBD2, 5 bases. Trimming cost V 2 bases and J 5 bases, with 5 bases left between them. Per germline, CDR1 SGHRS and CDR2 YFSETQ. The CDR3 runs to 11 residues. CDR3 in amino acids: CASSFSDEQYF. As DNA, the CDR3 is TGCGCCAGCAGCTTTAGCGACGAGCAGTACTTC. The full variable domain, completed using reference TRBV5-1 and TRBJ2-7, is KAGVTQTPRYLIKTRGQQVTLSCSPISGHRSVSWYQQTPGQGLQFLFEYFSETQRNKGNFPGRFSGRQFSNSRSEMNVSTLELGDSALYLCASSFSDEQYFGPGTRLTVT.

The rearrangement uses TRBV2 and TRBJ2-1; 7 bases agree with TRBD2. The junction had 4 bases not matched to a gene; V was cut back by 8 bases and J by 3 bases. The V gene's germline CDR1 is SNHLY and CDR2 FYNNEI. This CDR3 is 13 amino acids long. DNA of the CDR3: TGTGCCAGCTCCGCTAGCGGCTACAATGAGCAGTTCTTC. This encodes CASSASGYNEQFF.